This TCR beta chain was identified in a study of T cells expressing NK-cell markers. In the study overall: Obtained from sorted CD3+CD56+NKG2C+, CD3+CD56+NKG2C- and CD3+CD56-NKG2C+ T cells were the TCR beta repertoires. HCMV serostatus: seven of eight sequenced donors positive, one negative.

Findings of the study overall: Six donors carried dominant NKG2C+ clonotypes that made up about 1.0-8% of their CD8+ T cells.

Concerning this clonotype: The target antigen is unknown.

Researchers built TCR beta cDNA using 5'RACE template switching with UMIs. TCRdb reprocessed the 5' RACE reads, with one entry per CDR3 protein and no DNA. The sample yields 300,000 to 450,000 distinct CDR3 sequences, of which the top ten take up around 5.3%. CDR1 DFQATT and CDR2 SNEGSKA come from the germline V gene (reference sequence). The CDR3 contains 14 residues. The source material was blood T cells: a sorted CD56 or NKG2C T cell subset, CD4+ or CD8+ T cells, or bulk PBMC T cells (not recorded which). The clonotype was recovered from a man aged 18 to 69 in good health. J is TRBJ1-2 and V is TRBV20-1; TCRdb selects TRBD1, and the lack of DNA leaves this call unchecked. CDR3 residues: CSARNRDRVDGYTF.